These 2 T cell receptor beta chains came from one sample sequenced in a study of metastatic and nonmetastatic thyroid tumors. TCRdb redid the clone calls on the PCR reads using MiXCR. The repertoire holds 32,000 or so clones, with about a sixth as singletons. Each patient came to thyroid surgery without any prior treatment (of any kind). The sample was blood. Receptor source: a male donor with papillary thyroid cancer or a benign thyroid nodule (not recorded which). Some clones in this sample may be carry-over from other donors' samples.

This clone was seen many times. The V and J genes are TRBV2 and TRBJ1-6; D remains unclear. The germline CDR1 and CDR2 sequences are SNHLY and FYNNEI. The ends were cut back, 3 bases at V and 4 bases at J, with 7 bases in the middle. CDR3 length equals 14 residues. CDR3 amino acids: CASSDGAYNSPLHF. The DNA of the CDR3 is TGTGCCAGCAGTGACGGAGCGTATAATTCACCCCTCCACTTT.

There are a few counts of this clone. V is TRBV6-1 and J is TRBJ1-1; D is undetermined. The CDR3 has 13 residues. Germline values: CDR1 MNHNS, CDR2 SASEGT. Trimming stripped 1 base from V and 8 bases from J, with 11 bases between. CDR3 region: CASSEVARTEAFF. In DNA, the CDR3 is TGTGCCAGCAGTGAAGTGGCCAGGACCGAAGCTTTCTTT.